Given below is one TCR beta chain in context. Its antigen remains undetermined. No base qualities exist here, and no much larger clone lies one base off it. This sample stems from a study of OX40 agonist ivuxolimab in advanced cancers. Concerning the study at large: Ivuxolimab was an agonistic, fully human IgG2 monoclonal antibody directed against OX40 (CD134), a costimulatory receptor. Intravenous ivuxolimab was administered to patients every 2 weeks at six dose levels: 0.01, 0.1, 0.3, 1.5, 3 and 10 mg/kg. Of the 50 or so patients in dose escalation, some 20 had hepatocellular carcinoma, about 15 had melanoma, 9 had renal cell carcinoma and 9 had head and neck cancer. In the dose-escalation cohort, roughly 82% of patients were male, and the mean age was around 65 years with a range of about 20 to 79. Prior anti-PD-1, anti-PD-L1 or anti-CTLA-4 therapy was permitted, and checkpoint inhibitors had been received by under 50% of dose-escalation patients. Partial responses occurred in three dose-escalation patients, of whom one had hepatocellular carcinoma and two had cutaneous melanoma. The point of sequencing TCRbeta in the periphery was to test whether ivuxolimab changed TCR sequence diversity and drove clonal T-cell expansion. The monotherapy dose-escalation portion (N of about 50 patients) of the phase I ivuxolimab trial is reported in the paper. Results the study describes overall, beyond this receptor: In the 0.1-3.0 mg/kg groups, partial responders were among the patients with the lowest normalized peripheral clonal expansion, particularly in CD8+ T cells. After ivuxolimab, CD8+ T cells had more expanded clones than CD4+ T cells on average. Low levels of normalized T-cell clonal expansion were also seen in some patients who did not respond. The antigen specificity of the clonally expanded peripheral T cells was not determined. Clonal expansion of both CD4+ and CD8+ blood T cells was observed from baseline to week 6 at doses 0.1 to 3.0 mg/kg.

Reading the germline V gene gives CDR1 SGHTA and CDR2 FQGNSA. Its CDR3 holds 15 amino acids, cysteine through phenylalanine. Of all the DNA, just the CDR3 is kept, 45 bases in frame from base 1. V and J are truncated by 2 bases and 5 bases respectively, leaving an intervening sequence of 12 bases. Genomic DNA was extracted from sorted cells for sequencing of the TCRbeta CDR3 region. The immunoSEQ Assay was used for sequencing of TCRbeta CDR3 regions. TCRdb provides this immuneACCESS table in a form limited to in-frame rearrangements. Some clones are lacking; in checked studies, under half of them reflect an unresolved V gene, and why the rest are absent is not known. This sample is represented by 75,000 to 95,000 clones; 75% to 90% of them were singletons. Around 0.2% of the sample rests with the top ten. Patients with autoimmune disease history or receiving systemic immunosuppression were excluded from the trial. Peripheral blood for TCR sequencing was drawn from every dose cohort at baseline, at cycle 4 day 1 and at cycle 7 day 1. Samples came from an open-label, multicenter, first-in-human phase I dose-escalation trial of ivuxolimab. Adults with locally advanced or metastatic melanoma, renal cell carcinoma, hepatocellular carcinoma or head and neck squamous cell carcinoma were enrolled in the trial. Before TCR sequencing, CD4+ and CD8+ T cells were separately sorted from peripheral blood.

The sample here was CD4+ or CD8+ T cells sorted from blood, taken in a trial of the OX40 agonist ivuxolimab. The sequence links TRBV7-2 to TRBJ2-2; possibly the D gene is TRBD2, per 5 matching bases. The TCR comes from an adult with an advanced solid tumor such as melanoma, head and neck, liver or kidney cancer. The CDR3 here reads CASSLWRSGTGELFF. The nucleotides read TGTGCCAGCAGCTTATGGCGGTCGGGAACCGGGGAGCTGTTTTTT. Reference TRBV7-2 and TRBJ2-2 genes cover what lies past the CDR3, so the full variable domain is GAGVSQSPSNKVTEKGKDVELRCDPISGHTALYWYRQSLGQGLEFLIYFQGNSAPDKSGLPSDRFSAERTGGSVSTLTIQRTQQEDSAVYLCASSLWRSGTGELFFGEGSRLTVL.